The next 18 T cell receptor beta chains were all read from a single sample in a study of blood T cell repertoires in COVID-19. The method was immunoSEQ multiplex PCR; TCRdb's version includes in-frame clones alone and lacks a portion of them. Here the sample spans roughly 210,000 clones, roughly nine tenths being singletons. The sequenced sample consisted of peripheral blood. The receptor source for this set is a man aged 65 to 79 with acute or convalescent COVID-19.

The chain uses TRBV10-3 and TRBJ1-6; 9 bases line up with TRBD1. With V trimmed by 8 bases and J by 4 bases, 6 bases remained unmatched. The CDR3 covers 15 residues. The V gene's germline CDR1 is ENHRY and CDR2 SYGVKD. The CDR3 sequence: CAISGQGFYNSPLHF. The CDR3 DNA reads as TGTGCCATCTCCGGACAGGGGTTTTATAATTCACCCCTCCACTTT.

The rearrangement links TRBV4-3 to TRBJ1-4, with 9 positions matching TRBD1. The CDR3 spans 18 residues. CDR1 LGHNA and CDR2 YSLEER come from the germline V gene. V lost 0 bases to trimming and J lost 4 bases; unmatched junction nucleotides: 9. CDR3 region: CASSQDLRRTGDNEKLFF. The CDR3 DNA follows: TGCGCCAGCAGCCAAGATCTCCGTCGGACAGGGGATAATGAAAAACTGTTTTTT.

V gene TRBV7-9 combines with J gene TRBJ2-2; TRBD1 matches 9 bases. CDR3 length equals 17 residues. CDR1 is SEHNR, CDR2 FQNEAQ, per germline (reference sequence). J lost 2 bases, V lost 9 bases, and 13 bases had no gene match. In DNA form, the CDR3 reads TGTGCCAGTATTCCTCGGGACAGGGCATCTAACACCGGGGAGCTGTTTTTT. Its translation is CASIPRDRASNTGELFF. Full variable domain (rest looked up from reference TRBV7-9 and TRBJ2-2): DTGVSQNPRHKITKRGQNVTFRCDPISEHNRLYWYRQTLGQGPEFLTYFQNEAQLEKSRLLSDRFSAERPKGSFSTLEIQRTEQGDSAMYLCASIPRDRASNTGELFFGEGSRLTVL.

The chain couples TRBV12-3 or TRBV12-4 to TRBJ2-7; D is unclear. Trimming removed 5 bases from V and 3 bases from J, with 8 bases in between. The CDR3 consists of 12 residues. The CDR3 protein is CASSTGGYEQYF. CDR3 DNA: TGTGCCAGCAGTACTGGCGGCTACGAGCAGTACTTC.

This CDR3 is CASTVQGLNTEAFF. The CDR3 DNA is TGTGCCAGCACCGTACAGGGATTGAACACTGAAGCTTTCTTT. J is TRBJ1-1 and V is TRBV5-4; maybe TRBD1 (6 bases). V lost 6 bases to trimming and J lost 0 bases, with 12 bases between them. Germline assignment: CDR1 SGHNT and CDR2 YYREEE (reference sequence). There are 14 residues in the CDR3.

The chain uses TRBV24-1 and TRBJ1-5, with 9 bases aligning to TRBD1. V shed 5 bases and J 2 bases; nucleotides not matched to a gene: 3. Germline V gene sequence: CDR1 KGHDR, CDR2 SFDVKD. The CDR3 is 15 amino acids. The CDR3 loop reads CATSARTGGNQPQHF. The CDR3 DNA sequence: TGTGCCACCAGTGCCCGGACAGGGGGCAATCAGCCCCAGCATTTT.

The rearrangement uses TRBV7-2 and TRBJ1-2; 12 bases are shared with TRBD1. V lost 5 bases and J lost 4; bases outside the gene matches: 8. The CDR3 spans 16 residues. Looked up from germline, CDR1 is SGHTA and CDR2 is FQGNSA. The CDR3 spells CASSLGQGALGYGYTF. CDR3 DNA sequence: TGTGCCAGCAGCCTGGGACAGGGGGCTCTTGGCTATGGCTACACCTTC.

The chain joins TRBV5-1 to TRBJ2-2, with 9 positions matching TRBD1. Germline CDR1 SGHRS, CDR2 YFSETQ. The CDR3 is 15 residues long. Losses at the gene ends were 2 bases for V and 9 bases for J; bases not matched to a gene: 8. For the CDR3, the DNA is TGCGCCAGCAGCTTCTTCAGGGGACAGGGTCGGGAGCTGTTTTTT. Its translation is CASSFFRGQGRELFF.

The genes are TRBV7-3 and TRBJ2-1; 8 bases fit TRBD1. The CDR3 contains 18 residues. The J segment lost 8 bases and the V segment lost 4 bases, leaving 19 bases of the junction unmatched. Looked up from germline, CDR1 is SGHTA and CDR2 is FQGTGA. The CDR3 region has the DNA TGTGCCAGCAGCTCCTCCCTGCCTGGAAGGACAGGGTCAGATGAGCAGTTCTTC. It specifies CASSSSLPGRTGSDEQFF.

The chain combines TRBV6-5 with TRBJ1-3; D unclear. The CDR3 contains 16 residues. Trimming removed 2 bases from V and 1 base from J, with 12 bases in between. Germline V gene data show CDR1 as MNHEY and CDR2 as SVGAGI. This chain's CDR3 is CASSYQAGISGNTIYF. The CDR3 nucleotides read TGTGCCAGCAGTTACCAAGCCGGGATATCTGGAAACACCATATATTTT.

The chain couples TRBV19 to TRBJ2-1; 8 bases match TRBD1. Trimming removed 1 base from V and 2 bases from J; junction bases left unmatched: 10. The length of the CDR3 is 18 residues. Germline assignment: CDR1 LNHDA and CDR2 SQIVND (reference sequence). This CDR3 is CASSIGPQTGEAYNEQFF. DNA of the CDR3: TGTGCCAGTAGTATAGGACCCCAGACAGGGGAAGCCTACAATGAGCAGTTCTTC.

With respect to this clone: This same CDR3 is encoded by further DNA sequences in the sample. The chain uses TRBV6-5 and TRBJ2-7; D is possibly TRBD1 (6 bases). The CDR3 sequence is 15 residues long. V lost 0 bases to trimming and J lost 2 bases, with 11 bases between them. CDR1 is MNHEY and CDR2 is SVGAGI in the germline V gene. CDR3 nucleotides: TGTGCCAGCAGTTACTCGAGCAGGGGTCCCTACGAGCAGTACTTC. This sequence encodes CASSYSSRGPYEQYF.

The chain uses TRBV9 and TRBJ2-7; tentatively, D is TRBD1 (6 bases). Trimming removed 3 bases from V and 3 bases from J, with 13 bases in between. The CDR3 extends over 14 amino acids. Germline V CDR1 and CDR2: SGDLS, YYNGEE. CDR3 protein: CASSAQGQVYEQYF. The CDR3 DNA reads TGTGCCAGCAGCGCTCAGGGACAAGTCTACGAGCAGTACTTC.

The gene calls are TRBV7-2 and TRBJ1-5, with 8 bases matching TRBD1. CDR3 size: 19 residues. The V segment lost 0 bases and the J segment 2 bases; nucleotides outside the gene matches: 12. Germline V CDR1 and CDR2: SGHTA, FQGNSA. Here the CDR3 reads CASSLAWPGGLYGNQPQHF. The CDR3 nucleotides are TGTGCCAGCAGCTTAGCCTGGCCAGGGGGCCTTTATGGCAATCAGCCCCAGCATTTT.

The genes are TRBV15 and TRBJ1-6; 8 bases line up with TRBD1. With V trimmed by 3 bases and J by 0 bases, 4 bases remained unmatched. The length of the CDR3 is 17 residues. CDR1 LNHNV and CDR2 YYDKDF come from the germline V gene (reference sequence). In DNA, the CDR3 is TGTGCCACCAGCAGCACAGGGGGGAGCTCCTATAATTCACCCCTCCACTTT. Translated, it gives CATSSTGGSSYNSPLHF.

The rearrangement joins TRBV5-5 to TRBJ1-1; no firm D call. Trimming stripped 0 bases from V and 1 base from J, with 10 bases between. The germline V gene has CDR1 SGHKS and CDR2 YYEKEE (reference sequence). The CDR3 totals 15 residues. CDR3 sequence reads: CASSLVPRENTEAFF. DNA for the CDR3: TGTGCCAGCAGCTTGGTCCCCCGGGAGAACACTGAAGCTTTCTTT.

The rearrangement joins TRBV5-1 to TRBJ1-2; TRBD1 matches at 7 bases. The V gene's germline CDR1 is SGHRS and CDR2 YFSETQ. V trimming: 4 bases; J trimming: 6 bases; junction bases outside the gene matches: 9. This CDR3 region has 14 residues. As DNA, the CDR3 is TGCGCCAGCAGCCACCAACAGGGGAGCGATGGCTACACCTTC. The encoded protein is CASSHQQGSDGYTF.

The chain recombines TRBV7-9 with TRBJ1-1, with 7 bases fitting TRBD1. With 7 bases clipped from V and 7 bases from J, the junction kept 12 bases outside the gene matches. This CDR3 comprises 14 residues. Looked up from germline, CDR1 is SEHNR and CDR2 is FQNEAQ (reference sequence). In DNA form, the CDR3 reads TGTGCCAGCAAAATTGACAGGGTGGTTGATGAAGCTTTCTTT. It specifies CASKIDRVVDEAFF.